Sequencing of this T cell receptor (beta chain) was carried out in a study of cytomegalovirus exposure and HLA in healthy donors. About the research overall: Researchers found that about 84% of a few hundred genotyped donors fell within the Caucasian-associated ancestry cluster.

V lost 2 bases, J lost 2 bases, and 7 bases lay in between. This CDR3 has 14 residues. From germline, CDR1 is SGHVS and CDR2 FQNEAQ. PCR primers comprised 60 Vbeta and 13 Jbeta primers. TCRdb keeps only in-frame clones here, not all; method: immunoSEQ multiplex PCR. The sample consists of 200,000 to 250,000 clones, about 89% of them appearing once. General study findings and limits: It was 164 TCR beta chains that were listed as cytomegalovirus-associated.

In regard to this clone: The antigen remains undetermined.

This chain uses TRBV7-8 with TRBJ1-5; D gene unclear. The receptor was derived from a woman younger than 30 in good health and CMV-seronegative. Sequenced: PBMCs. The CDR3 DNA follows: TGTGCCAGCAGCTTATTCCAGGGCAATCAGCCCCAGCATTTT. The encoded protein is CASSLFQGNQPQHF. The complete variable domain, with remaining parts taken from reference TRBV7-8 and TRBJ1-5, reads GAGVSQSPRYKVAKRGQDVALRCDPISGHVSLFWYQQALGQGPEFLTYFQNEAQLDKSGLPSDRFFAERPEGSVSTLKIQRTQQEDSAVYLCASSLFQGNQPQHFGDGTRLSIL.